This T cell receptor (beta chain) came from a study of blood T cell repertoires in COVID-19. Study-wide background: There were acute and convalescent COVID-19 samples, and they came from the United States, Italy and Spain. PBMCs, B-cell-depleted T cells, or T cells were the source of the cDNA or gDNA that made up the material.

The method was immunoSEQ multiplex PCR; TCRdb's version includes in-frame clones alone and lacks a portion of them. Of about 210,000 clones detected, roughly 88% appear once; the ten largest clones hold about 1.5%. This receptor was obtained from a young man with active or convalescent COVID-19. The sequencing input was peripheral blood.

The CDR3 sequence is CASGLGQTNTGELFF. The CDR3 DNA follows: TGTGCTAGTGGTTTGGGTCAGACGAACACCGGGGAGCTGTTTTTT. The rearrangement uses TRBV12-5 and TRBJ2-2; D is uncertain. The CDR3 consists of 15 residues. The germline CDR1 and CDR2 sequences are LGHNT and FRNRAP. The germline V and J ends were trimmed by 1 base and 0 bases, with 6 bases remaining between them.